These 22 T cell receptor beta chains came from one sample sequenced in a study of blood T cell repertoires in COVID-19. Sequenced by immunoSEQ multiplex PCR; TCRdb stores in-frame clones only, minus some. The sample yields some 85,000 clones, about three quarters seen once. Sample: peripheral blood. The receptors originated from a human donor in a cohort sampled during active COVID-19.

This clone was detected a few times. The chain links TRBV7-8 to TRBJ2-7, with D maybe TRBD1 (5 bases). V was clipped by 6 bases and J by 6 bases, with 12 bases between them. Germline CDR1 reads SGHVS; CDR2 reads FQNEAQ. There are 12 residues in the CDR3. The CDR3 loop reads CASRGRVGEQYF. In DNA, the CDR3 is TGTGCCAGCAGGGGCAGGGTTGGCGAGCAGTACTTC.

In this sample, this clone turned up once. The gene calls are TRBV19 and TRBJ1-2, with D possibly TRBD1 on 6 matching bases. The germline CDR1 and CDR2 sequences are LNHDA and SQIVND (reference sequence). The CDR3 totals 15 residues. Trimming took 2 bases from V and 4 from J, leaving 14 bases between them. The DNA for the CDR3 is TGTGCCAGTAGTATAAGGGGGATTCTTACCTATGGCTACACCTTC. Its translation: CASSIRGILTYGYTF.

The V gene is TRBV6-5, the J gene TRBJ2-4; D is unresolved. Germline lookup yields CDR1 MNHEY and CDR2 SVGAGI. V lost 8 bases to trimming and J lost 1 base, with 9 bases between them. This CDR3 spans 13 amino acids. In DNA form, the CDR3 reads TGTGCCAGCCGGCCGGAGGCCAAAAACATTCAGTACTTC. It encodes CASRPEAKNIQYF.

The J gene is TRBJ2-1, the V gene TRBV5-5; no firm D call. Trimming stripped 4 bases from V and 0 bases from J, with 11 bases between. This CDR3 is built from 15 residues. CDR1 SGHKS and CDR2 YYEKEE come from the germline V gene (reference sequence). The CDR3 coding sequence is TGTGCCAGCAGCCCCTTCCGGGTCTCCTACAATGAGCAGTTCTTC. Its translation is CASSPFRVSYNEQFF.

The chain recombines TRBV7-9 with TRBJ1-2; the D is unclear. Trimming cost V 5 bases and J 0 bases, with 13 bases left between them. The CDR3 contains 15 residues. Germline V gene lookup returns CDR1 SEHNR and CDR2 FQNEAQ (reference sequence). The CDR3 here is CASSPRRGANYGYTF. CDR3 DNA: TGTGCCAGCAGCCCACGGCGAGGAGCTAACTATGGCTACACCTTC.

This clone was counted between two and nine times. The gene calls are TRBV5-1 and TRBJ2-1; D uncertain. The ends were cut back, 1 base at V and 5 bases at J, with 10 bases in the middle. The CDR3 sequence is 14 residues long. Germline CDR1 reads SGHRS; CDR2 reads YFSETQ. The CDR3 region has the DNA TGCGCCAGCAGCTTGAGTCAGCGAAACAATGAGCAGTTCTTC. This sequence encodes CASSLSQRNNEQFF.

This sequence joins TRBV7-9 and TRBJ2-3, with 12 bases aligning to TRBD2. Germline V lookup: CDR1 SEHNR, CDR2 FQNEAQ (reference sequence). The trim removed 6 bases at V and 5 bases at J, leaving 6 bases unmatched. The CDR3 covers 15 residues. The CDR3 bases are TGTGCCAGCAGGCAAAGACTAGCGGGAGAAGATACGCAGTATTTT. Its protein is CASRQRLAGEDTQYF.

In nucleotides, the CDR3 is TGTGCCACCAGGGCAAAGGGACTAGCGGGAATAGACGAGCAGTACTTC. Protein product: CATRAKGLAGIDEQYF. The rearrangement uses TRBV24-1 and TRBJ2-7, with 13 bases aligning to TRBD2. The ends lost 7 bases at V and 5 bases at J; junction bases unmatched: 10. CDR1 KGHDR and CDR2 SFDVKD come from the germline V gene. This CDR3 spans 16 amino acids.

The gene calls are TRBV3-1 (or the pseudogene TRBV3-2) and TRBJ2-5; TRBD1 matches 9 bases. J gave up 1 base and V 2 bases, and 23 bases lay outside the gene matches. Germline V gene data show CDR1 as LGHDT and CDR2 as YNNKEL (reference sequence). This CDR3 region has 22 residues. CDR3 sequence: CASSQSFLNRGLSAGPQETQYF. CDR3 coding DNA: TGTGCCAGCAGCCAAAGCTTTCTAAACAGGGGGCTTAGCGCGGGACCCCAAGAGACCCAGTACTTC.

The chain couples TRBV7-9 to TRBJ1-2; 8 positions match TRBD1. The CDR3 runs to 16 residues. J lost 4 bases, V lost 2 bases, and 9 bases had no gene match. Germline V gene lookup returns CDR1 SEHNR and CDR2 FQNEAQ (reference sequence). The CDR3 DNA follows: TGTGCCAGCAGCTTATTGAGACAGGGGTATCTCTATGGCTACACCTTC. This sequence encodes CASSLLRQGYLYGYTF.

The chain joins TRBV4-3 to TRBJ2-7; TRBD1 matches at 7 bases. Germline V gene sequence: CDR1 LGHNA, CDR2 YSLEER. The CDR3 has 14 residues. The trim removed 0 bases at V and 4 bases at J, leaving 3 bases unmatched. CDR3 region: CASSQETGRYEQYF. The CDR3 DNA is TGCGCCAGCAGCCAAGAGACAGGGAGATACGAGCAGTACTTC.

This chain joins TRBV6-2 or TRBV6-3 and TRBJ2-2, with TRBD2 as a possible D gene (6 bases). Germline CDR1 reads MNHEY; CDR2 reads SVGEGT. The CDR3 has 18 residues. Deletions cut 1 base from V and 0 bases from J, with 15 bases between. CDR3 sequence reads: CASSYLGGILTNTGELFF. As DNA, the CDR3 is TGTGCCAGCAGTTACTTGGGGGGAATACTAACGAACACCGGGGAGCTGTTTTTT.

J is TRBJ2-1 and V is TRBV5-5; 7 bases map to TRBD1. This CDR3 contains 16 residues. Unmatched junction bases numbered 14, after V lost 4 bases and J lost 7 bases. The germline CDR1 and CDR2 sequences are SGHKS and YYEKEE (reference sequence). The CDR3: CASSHGPGQRLNEQFF. The CDR3 DNA sequence: TGTGCCAGCAGCCACGGGCCGGGACAGCGTCTAAATGAGCAGTTCTTC.

The J gene is TRBJ1-5, the V gene TRBV19; 8 bases agree with TRBD1. Germline CDR1 LNHDA, CDR2 SQIVND (reference sequence). The J segment lost 7 bases and the V segment lost 3 bases, leaving 8 bases of the junction unmatched. CDR3 length: 15 amino acids. The CDR3 DNA reads as TGTGCCAGTAGTATTTTCGGACAGGGTAACCAGCCCCAGCATTTT. As protein: CASSIFGQGNQPQHF.

This chain uses TRBV5-5 with TRBJ1-5; the match to TRBD1 covers 9 bases. The CDR3 loop spans 17 amino acids. V trimming: 5 bases; J trimming: 10 bases; junction bases outside the gene matches: 19. CDR1 SGHKS and CDR2 YYEKEE come from the germline V gene (reference sequence). The CDR3 DNA reads TGTGCCAGCAGTTCCACCACCCCGGGACAGGGCGGATCTCCCCAGCATTTT. Residues: CASSSTTPGQGGSPQHF.

V is TRBV12-3 or TRBV12-4 and J is TRBJ2-2; tentative D call: TRBD2 (5 bases). Trimming took 11 bases from V and 2 from J, leaving 12 bases between them. This CDR3 spans 13 amino acids. CDR3 coding DNA: TGTGCCGGTGGAGGCGGAAACACCGGGGAGCTGTTTTTT. Translating it yields CAGGGGNTGELFF.

V gene TRBV3-1 (or the pseudogene TRBV3-2) combines with J gene TRBJ2-5, with TRBD1 matching 9 bases. With V trimmed by 4 bases and J by 4 bases, 7 bases remained unmatched. The CDR3 contains 15 residues. Germline V gene data show CDR1 as LGHDT and CDR2 as YNNKEL (reference sequence). CDR3 amino acids: CASSRGQGIGETQYF. The CDR3 DNA is TGTGCCAGCAGCCGCGGACAGGGGATAGGAGAGACCCAGTACTTC.

This chain joins TRBV28 and TRBJ2-5, with 8 bases aligning to TRBD1. This CDR3 has 14 amino acids. CDR1 MDHEN and CDR2 SYDVKM come from the germline V gene. The ends lost 3 bases at V and 5 bases at J; junction bases unmatched: 5. This chain's CDR3 is CASSFQGAGETQYF. CDR3 bases: TGTGCCAGCAGTTTTCAGGGGGCCGGGGAGACCCAGTACTTC. Full variable domain (outside the CDR3, taken from reference TRBV28 and TRBJ2-5): DVKVTQSSRYLVKRTGEKVFLECVQDMDHENMFWYRQDPGLGLRLIYFSYDVKMKEKGDIPEGYSVSREKKERFSLILESASTNQTSMYLCASSFQGAGETQYFGPGTRLLVL.

The chain combines TRBV29-1 with TRBJ2-5, with 11 bases aligning to TRBD2. This CDR3 contains 15 residues. Germline V CDR1 and CDR2: SQVTM, ANQGSEA. Losses at the gene ends were 0 bases for V and 5 bases for J; bases not matched to a gene: 5. The CDR3 DNA is TGCAGCGTTGAAGATCGTACTAGCGGGAGCGAGACCCAGTACTTC. Translating it yields CSVEDRTSGSETQYF. The complete variable domain, with remaining parts taken from reference TRBV29-1 and TRBJ2-5, reads SAVISQKPSRDICQRGTSLTIQCQVDSQVTMMFWYRQQPGQSLTLIATANQGSEATYESGFVIDKFPISRPNLTFSTLTVSNMSPEDSSIYLCSVEDRTSGSETQYFGPGTRLLVL.

The genes are TRBV7-9 and TRBJ1-2, with D perhaps matching TRBD1 (6 bases). CDR3 size: 13 residues. V dropped 2 bases and J dropped 5 bases, with 9 bases sitting between them. Germline CDR1 is SEHNR and CDR2 is FQNEAQ (reference sequence). The CDR3 sequence: CASSLRDKYGYTF. CDR3 nucleotides: TGTGCCAGCAGCTTAAGGGACAAGTATGGCTACACCTTC. The full variable domain, its missing parts supplied by reference TRBV7-9 and TRBJ1-2, is DTGVSQNPRHKITKRGQNVTFRCDPISEHNRLYWYRQTLGQGPEFLTYFQNEAQLEKSRLLSDRFSAERPKGSFSTLEIQRTEQGDSAMYLCASSLRDKYGYTFGSGTRLTVV.

This chain uses TRBV4-2 with TRBJ2-4, with D uncertain. The CDR3 contains 20 residues. The germline gives CDR1 LGHNA, CDR2 YNFKEQ. Trimming pared 4 bases from V and 1 base from J, leaving 26 bases between. This chain's CDR3 is CASSLAIWSLSRSAKNIQYF. The CDR3 bases are TGTGCCAGCAGCCTTGCGATCTGGAGTCTCTCGAGATCGGCCAAAAACATTCAGTACTTC.

This chain connects TRBV3-1 (or the pseudogene TRBV3-2) to TRBJ2-5; a possible D gene is TRBD1 (6 bases). Per the germline V gene, CDR1 is LGHDT and CDR2 is YNNKEL (reference sequence). V shed 2 bases and J shed 3 bases, with 10 bases lying between them. This CDR3 is built from 14 residues. This CDR3 is CASSQRTAKETQYF. In DNA, the CDR3 is TGTGCCAGCAGCCAACGGACAGCAAAAGAGACCCAGTACTTC.